This TCR beta chain was identified during a study of blood T cell repertoires in COVID-19. About the research overall: Spain, Italy and the United States supplied samples that represented acute and convalescent COVID-19. Sample material is recorded as cDNA or gDNA derived from T cells, B-cell-depleted T cells, or PBMCs.

This CDR3 spans 15 amino acids. Germline CDR1 and CDR2: LGHDT and YNNKEL (reference sequence). The V gene lost 3 bases and the J gene lost 2 bases, with 12 bases spanning the gap. As processed by the authors: Amplification from reference gene primers served as the basis for estimated nucleated cell counts. Here immunoSEQ multiplex PCR was the method, and the copy in TCRdb shows in-frame clones only, minus some. The DNA was the basis for D and trimming; V, J and clone size are from that table. The repertoire holds roughly 75,000 clones, with about four fifths as singletons. The clonotype was recovered from a man in his sixties or seventies with acute or convalescent COVID-19. Sequencing was done on a sample of peripheral blood. The J gene is TRBJ2-3, the V gene TRBV3-1 (or the pseudogene TRBV3-2), with D perhaps TRBD1 (5 bases). The CDR3 loop reads CASSQIRDHTDTQYF. The CDR3 bases are TGTGCCAGCAGCCAGATCAGGGATCACACAGATACGCAGTATTTT.